Listed below are T cell receptor beta chains from one sample, sequenced in a study of T cells in Graves' hyperthyroidism and ophthalmopathy. From the multiplex PCR reads, TCRdb called clonotypes with MiXCR, one entry per CDR3 protein. The repertoire has hundreds of thousands of distinct CDR3 sequences, roughly 13% of them found once; the top ten carry 9.2%. Sequences were obtained from blood. These receptors were obtained from a woman between 18 and 29 years old with Graves' hyperthyroidism. CDR3s leave out the opening cysteine and the closing phenylalanine or tryptophan.

v_call: TRBV28; j_call: TRBJ1-4; cdr3_aa: ASSLWGSRSEKLF
v_call: TRBV2; j_call: TRBJ2-3; cdr3_aa: ASTGDVDTQY
v_call: TRBV7-6; j_call: TRBJ1-5; cdr3_aa: ASSLVGREYNQPQH
v_call: TRBV19; j_call: TRBJ2-7; cdr3_aa: ASSRRGPTDYEQY
v_call: TRBV2; j_call: TRBJ2-4; cdr3_aa: ASGGGGGWVKNIQY
v_call: TRBV6-1; j_call: TRBJ1-5; cdr3_aa: ASSESAGALQPQH
v_call: TRBV2; j_call: TRBJ1-1; cdr3_aa: ASSGHTGAGTEAF
v_call: TRBV5-6; j_call: TRBJ2-7; cdr3_aa: ASSFGLAGDEQY
v_call: TRBV27; j_call: TRBJ1-4; cdr3_aa: ASSFPWTGLTTNEKLF
v_call: TRBV12-3/TRBV12-4; j_call: TRBJ1-1; cdr3_aa: ASTQGGGNTEAF
v_call: TRBV20-1; j_call: TRBJ2-7; cdr3_aa: SARGPDAAEQY
v_call: TRBV20-1; j_call: TRBJ2-3; cdr3_aa: SARDRIWDRGFFGWADTQY
v_call: TRBV20-1; j_call: TRBJ2-7; cdr3_aa: SATPGHSYYEQY
v_call: TRBV4-1; j_call: TRBJ1-2; cdr3_aa: ASSHGTDYGYT
v_call: TRBV4-1; j_call: TRBJ2-5; cdr3_aa: ASSEGGRQGETQY
v_call: TRBV28; j_call: TRBJ1-3; cdr3_aa: ASSLAADSGNTIY
v_call: TRBV29-1; j_call: TRBJ2-3; cdr3_aa: SARGLAGGDTQY
v_call: TRBV20-1; j_call: TRBJ1-5; cdr3_aa: SASPRGGVDQPQH
v_call: TRBV18; j_call: TRBJ2-1; cdr3_aa: ASSPLGQGHDEQF
v_call: TRBV4-1; j_call: TRBJ2-3; cdr3_aa: ASTQLAGDTDTQY
v_call: TRBV7-2; j_call: TRBJ1-1; cdr3_aa: ASSPGPGRMNTEAF
v_call: TRBV28; j_call: TRBJ1-2; cdr3_aa: ASSLSGPVDYGYT
v_call: TRBV9; j_call: TRBJ2-3; cdr3_aa: ASSVAGGISTDTQY